This paragraph reports one T cell receptor (beta chain). This entry is derived from a study of shared clonotypes between healthy human individuals. Study-wide background: The donor group consisted of a couple of women and three men, aged 18 to 49. Used for every donor were three CD4 naive, three CD4 memory, two CD8 naive and one CD8 memory plate.

This CDR3 has 14 residues. CDR1 and CDR2 (germline): KGHSH, LQKENI. V was pared by 6 bases and J by 10 bases, with 21 bases between. The run depth of the assay was deep. Repertoires were generated with immunoSEQ multiplex PCR, while TCRdb's copy carries only in-frame clones and drops some. Counted here are a few hundred thousand clones, around 97% occurring once; the ten biggest clones make up less than 0.065%. Subsets obtained from CD4+ cells comprised CD45RA+ naive and CD45RA-negative memory cells. The chain uses TRBV18 and TRBJ1-2; maybe TRBD1 (5 bases). What was sequenced was naive CD4+ T cells sorted from blood. Regarding subset: CD45RA+ positively selected. The clonotype originates from a woman in her thirties in good health. CDR3 sequence reads: CASSGLGTAIFYTF. The CDR3 coding sequence is TGTGCCAGCTCGGGCCTCGGGACTGCCATTTTCTACACCTTC.